What follows are 8 T cell receptor beta chains derived from one specimen sequenced in a study of blood T cell repertoires in COVID-19. Sequencing used immunoSEQ multiplex PCR; TCRdb keeps in-frame clones, though not all of them. The table has fewer than 250,000 clones, around 83% seen once. The sequenced sample was PBMCs or T cells enriched from blood (not recorded which). The receptors were gathered from a woman aged 40-49 years in a cohort exposed to, infected with or recovered from COVID-19 (not recorded which).

The V call is TRBV11-2, the J call TRBJ1-1; TRBD1 agrees at 9 bases. V shed 5 bases and J 6 bases; nucleotides not matched to a gene: 10. Germline-derived CDR1 and CDR2 are SGHAT and FQNNGV. The CDR3 loop spans 15 amino acids. CDR3 sequence: CASSPPGTGSAEAFF. In nucleotides, the CDR3 is TGTGCCAGCAGCCCGCCCGGGACAGGGTCTGCTGAAGCTTTCTTT.

The chain couples TRBV6-1 to TRBJ1-1; 8 positions agree with TRBD1. Germline trimming cut 3 bases from V and 10 bases from J; bases unmatched to any gene: 13. Germline assignment: CDR1 MNHNS and CDR2 SASEGT. CDR3 length: 15 residues. The CDR3 loop is CASSDPLGQATRAFF. CDR3 in DNA: TGTGCCAGCAGTGACCCTCTGGGACAGGCAACTAGAGCTTTCTTT.

The V and J genes are TRBV9 and TRBJ2-7; TRBD1 agrees at 7 bases. Germline loops: CDR1 SGDLS, CDR2 YYNGEE. The CDR3 loop spans 13 amino acids. V was clipped by 4 bases and J by 6 bases; unmatched bases: 7. Written as DNA, the CDR3 is TGTGCCAGCAGCCCCTTGGCAGGGGGCGAGCAGTACTTC. Translating it yields CASSPLAGGEQYF.

The J gene is TRBJ1-1, the V gene TRBV7-9, with 9 bases aligning to TRBD1. The junction had 9 bases not matched to a gene; V was cut back by 6 bases and J by 4 bases. CDR1 SEHNR and CDR2 FQNEAQ come from the germline V gene (reference sequence). This CDR3 comprises 15 residues. The CDR3 protein is CASRNPQGAFTEAFF. The CDR3, as DNA: TGTGCCAGCAGGAACCCACAGGGGGCCTTCACTGAAGCTTTCTTT.

The chain uses TRBV9 and TRBJ2-5; TRBD2 is a possible D gene (6 bases). The V gene lost 3 bases and the J gene lost 5 bases, with 14 bases spanning the gap. The germline gives CDR1 SGDLS, CDR2 YYNGEE. This CDR3 is built from 14 residues. CDR3 region: CASSDPGGGETQYF. CDR3 nucleotides: TGTGCCAGCAGCGACCCCGGGGGTGGGGAGACCCAGTACTTC. The complete variable domain, with remaining parts taken from reference TRBV9 and TRBJ2-5, reads DSGVTQTPKHLITATGQRVTLRCSPRSGDLSVYWYQQSLDQGLQFLIQYYNGEERAKGNILERFSAQQFPDLHSELNLSSLELGDSALYFCASSDPGGGETQYFGPGTRLLVL.

The chain combines TRBV5-5 with TRBJ1-2; no clear D. CDR1 is SGHKS, CDR2 YYEKEE, per germline (reference sequence). Trimming cost V 4 bases and J 4 bases, with 17 bases left between them. CDR3 size: 15 residues. This chain's CDR3 is CASSQEGGVLYGYTF. Written as DNA, the CDR3 is TGTGCCAGCAGCCAGGAGGGAGGCGTTCTCTATGGCTACACCTTC.

The V gene is TRBV13, the J gene TRBJ2-7; a weak D match, TRBD1 (8 bases). Germline V CDR1 and CDR2: PRHDT, FYEKMQ (reference sequence). Between the trimmed V and J ends, which lost 5 bases and 3 bases, there was a span of 20 bases. This CDR3 comprises 16 residues. This CDR3 reads CASSISATGGGYEQYF. In DNA, the CDR3 is TGTGCCAGCAGCATATCGGCCACAGGGGGGGGCTACGAGCAGTACTTC.

The chain joins TRBV19 to TRBJ1-1, with 11 nucleotides matching TRBD1. The J segment lost 3 bases and the V segment lost 4 bases, leaving 7 bases of the junction unmatched. CDR3 size: 16 residues. Germline V gene sequence: CDR1 LNHDA, CDR2 SQIVND (reference sequence). CDR3 region: CASSSGQGARDTEAFF. DNA for the CDR3: TGTGCCAGTAGTAGCGGACAGGGGGCGCGGGACACTGAAGCTTTCTTT. Variable domain in full (rest from reference TRBV19 and TRBJ1-1): DGGITQSPKYLFRKEGQNVTLSCEQNLNHDAMYWYRQDPGQGLRLIYYSQIVNDFQKGDIAEGYSVSREKKESFPLTVTSAQKNPTAFYLCASSSGQGARDTEAFFGQGTRLTVV.